This is a list of T cell receptor beta chains from one sample in a study of blood T cells in healthy people across ages. MiXCR, run by TCRdb on the 5' RACE reads, gives a single entry per CDR3 protein. The profile covers roughly 800,000 distinct CDR3 sequences, with about 37% appearing a single time and 10% to 15% taken by the ten largest. Input material: blood. These receptors were collected from a man aged 18 to 30 in good health. The CDR3 runs from the conserved cysteine through the conserved F or W. Each record gives: CDR3 length, clone size, V gene, D gene, J gene, CDR3 protein, CDR3 DNA. The D gene is left open where the match is weak. Part of the rows lack a size; the others show once, few, many or a class for expanded clones.

CDR3 length: 17
clone size: few
V gene: TRBV28
D gene: .
J gene: TRBJ1-1
CDR3 protein: CASRPQGWGNLNTEAFF
CDR3 DNA: TGTGCCAGCAGACCACAGGGTTGGGGCAACCTGAACACTGAAGCTTTCTTT

CDR3 length: 15
clone size: .
V gene: TRBV5-5
D gene: TRBD1
J gene: TRBJ1-1
CDR3 protein: CASSWRDRENTEAFF
CDR3 DNA: TGTGCCAGCAGCTGGCGTGACAGGGAGAACACTGAAGCTTTCTTT

CDR3 length: 15
clone size: .
V gene: TRBV6-6
D gene: .
J gene: TRBJ2-3
CDR3 protein: CASSLLGPGVDTQYF
CDR3 DNA: TGTGCCAGCAGCTTACTGGGCCCGGGAGTTGATACGCAGTATTTT

CDR3 length: 17
clone size: .
V gene: TRBV21-1
D gene: .
J gene: TRBJ1-1
CDR3 protein: CASGVTPGGLMNTEAFF
CDR3 DNA: TGTGCCAGCGGGGTGACACCCGGGGGCCTTATGAACACTGAAGCTTTCTTT

CDR3 length: 15
clone size: .
V gene: TRBV6-2/TRBV6-3
D gene: TRBD2
J gene: TRBJ2-5
CDR3 protein: CASSLGTSGVETQYF
CDR3 DNA: TGTGCCAGCAGTCTTGGGACTAGCGGGGTTGAGACCCAGTACTTC

CDR3 length: 15
clone size: many
V gene: TRBV4-2
D gene: TRBD1
J gene: TRBJ2-7
CDR3 protein: CASSQVGQEIYEQYF
CDR3 DNA: TGTGCCAGCAGCCAAGTGGGACAGGAGATCTACGAGCAGTACTTC

CDR3 length: 15
clone size: .
V gene: TRBV15
D gene: TRBD2
J gene: TRBJ2-1
CDR3 protein: CATKIRGGRDNEQFF
CDR3 DNA: TGTGCCACCAAAATCCGGGGGGGCAGGGACAATGAGCAGTTCTTC

CDR3 length: 15
clone size: .
V gene: TRBV5-1
D gene: .
J gene: TRBJ1-6
CDR3 protein: CASSADGTNNSPLHF
CDR3 DNA: TGCGCCAGCAGCGCGGACGGAACTAATAATTCACCCCTCCACTTT

CDR3 length: 15
clone size: .
V gene: TRBV5-5
D gene: .
J gene: TRBJ2-1
CDR3 protein: CASSLIPGGYNEQFF
CDR3 DNA: TGTGCCAGCAGCTTGATCCCGGGTGGGTACAATGAGCAGTTCTTC

CDR3 length: 12
clone size: .
V gene: TRBV20-1
D gene: .
J gene: TRBJ2-1
CDR3 protein: CSARSSGHEQFF
CDR3 DNA: TGCAGTGCTAGGAGTTCGGGACACGAGCAGTTCTTC

CDR3 length: 14
clone size: .
V gene: TRBV20-1
D gene: .
J gene: TRBJ2-1
CDR3 protein: CSARTGSPGNERFF
CDR3 DNA: TGCAGTGCTAGAACCGGGTCTCCAGGCAATGAACGGTTCTTC

CDR3 length: 14
clone size: few
V gene: TRBV29-1
D gene: .
J gene: TRBJ1-4
CDR3 protein: CSVLPGPEGGKLFF
CDR3 DNA: TGCAGCGTACTACCGGGCCCAGAAGGGGGAAAACTGTTTTTT

CDR3 length: 18
clone size: .
V gene: TRBV28
D gene: .
J gene: TRBJ2-3
CDR3 protein: CASSSNAEDSASTDTQYF
CDR3 DNA: TGTGCCAGCAGTTCCAACGCGGAGGACAGTGCTAGCACAGATACGCAGTATTTT

CDR3 length: 17
clone size: many
V gene: TRBV11-1
D gene: TRBD2
J gene: TRBJ2-1
CDR3 protein: CASGIGTGTSGGNEQFF
CDR3 DNA: TGTGCCAGCGGAATAGGGACTGGGACTAGCGGAGGCAATGAGCAGTTCTTC

CDR3 length: 13
clone size: few
V gene: TRBV6-2/TRBV6-3
D gene: .
J gene: TRBJ1-1
CDR3 protein: CASSPSGGPEAFF
CDR3 DNA: TGTGCCAGCAGTCCCAGCGGGGGCCCTGAAGCTTTCTTT

CDR3 length: 17
clone size: many
V gene: TRBV15
D gene: .
J gene: TRBJ2-1
CDR3 protein: CATSSGATGRSYNEQFF
CDR3 DNA: TGTGCCACCAGCAGTGGGGCCACCGGTCGCTCCTACAATGAGCAGTTCTTC